This TCR beta chain was obtained from a study of cytomegalovirus exposure and HLA in healthy donors. Across the whole study: Per a later analysis, the 666 first-cohort and over 90 validation repertoires shared one platform. Broader study findings: Published work reported that the classifier diagnosed cytomegalovirus status with high specificity and sensitivity. Rarity characterized most TCR sequences, yet some public TCRs appeared in many donors.

The donors were part of the 120-subject validation cohort, which stood apart from the roughly 680-subject first cohort. V shed 7 bases and J shed 14 bases, with 18 bases lying between them. CDR3 length: 13 amino acids. Germline CDR1 reads SNHLY; CDR2 reads FYNNEI. This clone was counted only a few times. Antigen unknown. Clones were sequenced by immunoSEQ multiplex PCR, and TCRdb holds only the in-frame ones, with some missing. Of 130,000 or so clones in the sample, roughly 90% were seen once. Sequenced material: PBMCs. The source is a man under 40 in good health and CMV-seronegative. The rearrangement links TRBV2 to TRBJ1-6; tentatively, D is TRBD1 (5 bases). The CDR3 is CASNRDAQGALHF. As DNA, the CDR3 is TGTGCCAGCAACCGTGACGCCCAAGGGGCCCTCCACTTT.